These 2 T cell receptor beta chains were all obtained from the same sample, sequenced in a study of T-cell memory formation after mild COVID-19. TCRdb reanalysed the 5' RACE reads using MiXCR and keeps one entry per CDR3 protein. Of fewer than 450,000 distinct CDR3 sequences listed, 24% are singletons. Sequencing was carried out using PBMCs or a T cell subset sorted from them (not recorded which). The receptors come from an adult woman who had mild COVID-19 (a few samples of this study predate the infection). Cell type and time point are not known.

This clonotype was seen more than once but under ten times. The V and J genes are TRBV7-6 and TRBJ2-7; D is tentatively TRBD1 or TRBD2 (6 bases each). The V and J ends lost 5 bases and 7 bases respectively, with 18 bases between them. The CDR3 extends over 14 amino acids. Per germline, CDR1 SGHVS and CDR2 FNYEAQ. The CDR3 DNA reads TGTGCCAGCAGCCCATCCGGGGGCGGGCGGGAGCAGTACTTC. It encodes CASSPSGGGREQYF.

This clonotype was observed a few times. The gene calls are TRBV11-1 and TRBJ2-3; no firm D call. From germline, CDR1 is SGHAT and CDR2 FQDESV (reference sequence). The CDR3 extends over 13 amino acids. V was trimmed by 4 bases and J by 6 bases, leaving 11 bases between them. The CDR3 loop is CASSWGRKDTQYF. The CDR3 DNA is TGTGCCAGCAGCTGGGGAAGAAAGGATACGCAGTATTTT.